This TCR beta chain was identified in a study of blood T cell repertoires in COVID-19. Study-wide background: Sites in the United States, Italy and Spain provided acute and convalescent COVID-19 samples. T cells, B-cell-depleted T cells, or PBMCs supplied cDNA or gDNA.

Methods used by the authors: Counts of nucleated cells, estimated from reference gene primer amplification, were obtained. Data came from immunoSEQ multiplex PCR; TCRdb stores just in-frame clones and leaves some out. That table supplies the V and J calls and clone size; D and trimming were determined from the DNA. Seen here are some 300,000 clones, 86% observed once, and the top ten hold about 12%. With 5 bases removed from V and 0 bases from J, the gap between germline ends came to 14 bases. Germline V gene lookup returns CDR1 SGHVS and CDR2 FQNEAQ. The CDR3 extends over 16 amino acids. Followed longitudinally, the Seattle patients had been enrolled during active infection.

Sequenced input: peripheral blood. This receptor was obtained from a woman between 70 and 85 years old with COVID-19, enrolled during active disease. The gene calls are TRBV7-8 and TRBJ1-3; D may be TRBD1 (6 bases). The CDR3 sequence is CASSRSRQVSGNTIYF. Written as DNA, the CDR3 is TGTGCCAGCAGCCGATCACGACAGGTCTCTGGAAACACCATATATTTT.